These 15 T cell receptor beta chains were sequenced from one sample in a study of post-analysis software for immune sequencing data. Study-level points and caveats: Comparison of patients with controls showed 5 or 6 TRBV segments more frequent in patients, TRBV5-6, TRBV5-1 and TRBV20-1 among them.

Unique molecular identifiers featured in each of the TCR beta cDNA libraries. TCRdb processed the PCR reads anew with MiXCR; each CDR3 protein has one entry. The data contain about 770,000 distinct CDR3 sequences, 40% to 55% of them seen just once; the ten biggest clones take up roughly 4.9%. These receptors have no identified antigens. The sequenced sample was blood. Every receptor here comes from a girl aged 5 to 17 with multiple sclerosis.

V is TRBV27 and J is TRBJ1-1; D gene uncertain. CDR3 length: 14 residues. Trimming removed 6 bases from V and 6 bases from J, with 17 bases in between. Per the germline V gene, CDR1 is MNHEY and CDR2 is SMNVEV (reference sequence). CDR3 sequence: CASSSLGGRSEAFF. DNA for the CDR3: TGTGCCAGCAGCTCCCTGGGAGGAAGGTCTGAAGCTTTCTTT.

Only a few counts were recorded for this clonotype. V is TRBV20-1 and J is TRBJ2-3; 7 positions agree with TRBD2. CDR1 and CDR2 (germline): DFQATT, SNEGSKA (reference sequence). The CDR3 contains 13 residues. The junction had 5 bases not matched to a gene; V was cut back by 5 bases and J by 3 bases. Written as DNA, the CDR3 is TGCAGTGCTCCTAGCGGAGCAACAGATACGCAGTATTTT. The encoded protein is CSAPSGATDTQYF.

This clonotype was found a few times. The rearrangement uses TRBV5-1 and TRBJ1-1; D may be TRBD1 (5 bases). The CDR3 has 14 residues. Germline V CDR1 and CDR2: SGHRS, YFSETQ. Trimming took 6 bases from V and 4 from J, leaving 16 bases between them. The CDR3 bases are TGCGCCAGCAATGAATTTGGGACTGGCACTGAAGCTTTCTTT. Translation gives CASNEFGTGTEAFF.

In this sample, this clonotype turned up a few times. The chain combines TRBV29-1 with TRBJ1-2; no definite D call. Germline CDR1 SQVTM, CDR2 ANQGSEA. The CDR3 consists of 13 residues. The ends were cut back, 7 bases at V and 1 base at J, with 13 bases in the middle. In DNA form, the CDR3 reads TGCAGCGCCTCGACGGCTGATAACTATGGCTACACCTTC. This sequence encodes CSASTADNYGYTF.

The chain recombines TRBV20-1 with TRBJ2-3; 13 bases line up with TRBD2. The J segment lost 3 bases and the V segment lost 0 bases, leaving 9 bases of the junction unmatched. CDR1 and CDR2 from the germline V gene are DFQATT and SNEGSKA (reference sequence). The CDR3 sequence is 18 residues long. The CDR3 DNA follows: TGCAGTGCTAGAGATTTTCGACTAGCGGGAGGCCGGACAGATACGCAGTATTTT. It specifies CSARDFRLAGGRTDTQYF.

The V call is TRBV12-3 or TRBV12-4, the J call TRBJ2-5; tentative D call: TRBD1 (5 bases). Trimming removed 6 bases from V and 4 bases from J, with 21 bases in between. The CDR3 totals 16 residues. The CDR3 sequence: CASRGPGPNAPETQYF. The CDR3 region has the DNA TGTGCCAGCAGGGGCCCAGGGCCTAATGCGCCAGAGACCCAGTACTTC.

The CDR3, as DNA: TGTGCCAGCAGTTACCTGAGCTCCTACAATGAGCAGTTCTTC. This translates into CASSYLSSYNEQFF. The genes are TRBV6-2 or TRBV6-3 and TRBJ2-1; no firm D call. Germline CDR1 reads MNHEY; CDR2 reads SVGEGT. CDR3 length: 14 amino acids. The germline V and J ends were trimmed by 2 bases and 0 bases, with 5 bases remaining between them.

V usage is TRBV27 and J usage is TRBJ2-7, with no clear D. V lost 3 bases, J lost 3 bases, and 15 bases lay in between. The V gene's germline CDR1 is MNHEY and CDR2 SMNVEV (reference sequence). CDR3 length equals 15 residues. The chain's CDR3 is CASSFQRLERYEQYF. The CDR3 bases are TGTGCCAGCAGTTTTCAGCGACTGGAACGCTACGAGCAGTACTTC.

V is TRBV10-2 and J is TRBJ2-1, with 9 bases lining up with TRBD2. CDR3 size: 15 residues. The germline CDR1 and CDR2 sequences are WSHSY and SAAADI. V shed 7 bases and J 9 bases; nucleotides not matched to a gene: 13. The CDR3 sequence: CASTVTRGTSSEQFF. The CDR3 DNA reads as TGCGCCAGCACCGTGACTCGGGGGACTAGCAGTGAGCAGTTCTTC.

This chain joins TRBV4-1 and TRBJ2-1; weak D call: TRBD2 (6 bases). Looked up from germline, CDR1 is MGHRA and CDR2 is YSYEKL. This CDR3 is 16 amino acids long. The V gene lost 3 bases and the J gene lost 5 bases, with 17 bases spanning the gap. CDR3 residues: CASSHPGRFPHNEQFF. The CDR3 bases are TGCGCCAGCAGCCACCCCGGGAGATTCCCGCACAATGAGCAGTTCTTC.

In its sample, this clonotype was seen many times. This CDR3 reads CSARLAGVYEQYF. DNA for the CDR3: TGCAGTGCTAGGCTAGCGGGAGTTTACGAGCAGTACTTC. The V and J genes are TRBV20-1 and TRBJ2-7; TRBD2 aligns across 10 bases. The CDR3 has 13 residues. Germline CDR1 reads DFQATT; CDR2 reads SNEGSKA (reference sequence). With V trimmed by 3 bases and J by 4 bases, 3 bases remained unmatched.

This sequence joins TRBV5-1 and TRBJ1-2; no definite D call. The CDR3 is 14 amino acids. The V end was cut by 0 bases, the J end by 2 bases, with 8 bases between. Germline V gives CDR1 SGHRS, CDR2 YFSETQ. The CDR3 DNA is TGCGCCAGCAGCTTGGATGAGGGAAACTATGGCTACACCTTC. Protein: CASSLDEGNYGYTF.

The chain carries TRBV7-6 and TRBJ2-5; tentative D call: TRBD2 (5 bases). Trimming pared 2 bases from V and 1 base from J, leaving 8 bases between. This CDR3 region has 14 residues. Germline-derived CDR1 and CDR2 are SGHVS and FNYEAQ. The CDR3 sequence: CASSLSEAQETQYF. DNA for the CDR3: TGTGCCAGCAGCTTATCGGAGGCCCAAGAGACCCAGTACTTC.

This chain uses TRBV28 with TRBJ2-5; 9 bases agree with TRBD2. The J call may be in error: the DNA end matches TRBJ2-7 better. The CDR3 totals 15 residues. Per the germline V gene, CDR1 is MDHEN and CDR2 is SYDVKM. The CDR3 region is CASSLRSSGAYEQYF. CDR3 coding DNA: TGTGCCAGCAGTTTAAGATCTAGCGGGGCTTACGAGCAGTACTTC.

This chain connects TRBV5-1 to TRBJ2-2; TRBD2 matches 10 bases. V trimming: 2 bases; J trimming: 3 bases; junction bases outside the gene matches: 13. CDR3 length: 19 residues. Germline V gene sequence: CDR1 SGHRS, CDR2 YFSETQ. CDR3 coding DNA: TGCGCCAGCAGCTTCAGCGGGAGGGCCGAATTGAGGGACACCGGGGAGCTGTTTTTT. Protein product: CASSFSGRAELRDTGELFF.